This T cell receptor beta chain was found in a study of monozygotic twins with inflammatory bowel disease. CDR3 length equals 16 residues. Germline CDR1 reads MGHRA; CDR2 reads YSYEKL. Total RNA isolation used whole blood (no T cell sorting was performed). TCRalpha along with TCRbeta cDNA was subjected to two nested PCRs lasting approximately 17 and 9 cycles. TCRdb reworked the 5' RACE reads into one entry per CDR3 protein, no DNA. Its table lists 330,000 or so distinct CDR3 sequences. Sequenced: blood. The genes are TRBV4-1 and TRBJ2-7; TCRdb's D call, TRBD1, is unchecked because there is no DNA. This clonotype was obtained from a human donor with ulcerative colitis or Crohn's disease, or a healthy co-twin of an affected twin (not recorded which). This chain's CDR3 is CASSQEGVGPTYEQYF.